The clone carrying this TCR beta chain has ten or more counts. The antigen is undetermined. Molecular barcoding with unique molecular identifiers was used for the TCRbeta library. A single record per CDR3 protein comes from TCRdb applying MiXCR to the PCR reads. Among 200,000 to 300,000 distinct CDR3 sequences listed, around 7.5% were seen once. The entry originates in a study of T-cell reconstitution after alpha-beta-depleted transplantation in children. The CDR3 covers 16 residues. The V gene's germline CDR1 is KGHDR and CDR2 SFDVKD. Trimming took off 5 bases at V and 5 bases at J, with 17 bases between the two ends. Study observations and caveats: Most T-cell counts and diversity one year after the transplant came from T cells that were newly produced. For some patients, TCRbeta diversity was high at day 60 because of recipient T cells and thymic progenitors that survived.

The rearrangement links TRBV24-1 to TRBJ2-2; tentatively, D is TRBD2 (6 bases). Material: PBMCs, mostly from graft donor cells, obtained 180 days after TCRalphabeta/CD19-depleted stem cell transplant. The receptor comes from a male patient between 10 and 17 years old who had a stem cell transplant for acute lymphoblastic leukemia, so the T cells may come from the graft donor. CDR3: CATSAPTPAGTGELFF. CDR3 coding DNA: TGTGCCACCAGTGCCCCGACTCCCGCGGGAACCGGGGAGCTGTTTTTT.